This is a list of T cell receptor beta chains from one sample in a study of blood T cell repertoires in COVID-19. Here immunoSEQ multiplex PCR was the method, and the copy in TCRdb shows in-frame clones only, minus some. The repertoire holds around 100,000 clones, approximately 89% seen once, with roughly a sixth in the top ten. Sequenced material: peripheral blood. These receptors were collected from an elderly woman in a cohort sampled during active COVID-19. Each CDR3 is given with its conserved first and last residue. D genes are given only for firm matches. A row's size may be missing; if present it is once, few, many or a size class.

v_call,d_call,clone_size,j_call,cdr3_aa,cdr3_nt
TRBV12-2,-,-,TRBJ2-4,CASRLARGAKNIQYF,TGTGCAAGTCGCTTAGCGCGGGGAGCCAAAAACATTCAGTACTTC
TRBV18,TRBD2,-,TRBJ2-1,CASSPSGTSVYNEQFF,TGTGCCAGCTCACCATCGGGGACTAGCGTCTACAATGAGCAGTTCTTC
TRBV18,-,-,TRBJ2-5,CASSPPEETQYF,TGTGCCAGCTCACCACCAGAGGAGACCCAGTACTTC
TRBV11-2,-,-,TRBJ1-3,CASSHREKRPGNTIYF,TGTGCCAGCAGCCACAGGGAAAAGAGGCCTGGAAACACCATATATTTT
TRBV5-8,-,-,TRBJ1-6,CASSLDSPLHF,TGTGCCAGCAGCCTTGATTCACCCCTCCACTTT
TRBV6-5,-,-,TRBJ2-1,CASSLYNEQFF,TGTGCCAGCAGCCTCTACAATGAGCAGTTCTTC
TRBV19,TRBD1,-,TRBJ2-5,CASSETGGKQPQQTQYF,TGTGCCAGTAGTGAGACAGGGGGCAAACAACCACAGCAGACCCAGTACTTC
TRBV14,TRBD1,-,TRBJ1-4,CASSSHGTGVEKLFF,TGTGCCAGCAGTTCTCACGGGACAGGGGTTGAAAAACTGTTTTTT
TRBV3-1/TRBV3-2,TRBD2,once,TRBJ2-2,CASRRGSNTGELFF,TGTGCCAGCAGGCGGGGGTCCAACACCGGGGAGCTGTTTTTT
TRBV18,-,-,TRBJ2-2,CASSPPAGAVGELFF,TGTGCCAGCTCACCACCCGCAGGGGCGGTCGGGGAGCTGTTTTTT
TRBV15,TRBD1,-,TRBJ1-5,CATSETGGRQPQHF,TGTGCCACCAGCGAGACAGGGGGCCGTCAGCCCCAGCATTTT
TRBV18,TRBD1,-,TRBJ1-2,CASYMDRAYGYTF,TGTGCCAGCTACATGGACAGGGCCTATGGCTACACCTTC
TRBV19,-,-,TRBJ2-6,CASRPQGQYSGAGANVLTF,TGTGCCAGTAGGCCCCAGGGTCAATATTCTGGGGCTGGGGCCAACGTCCTGACTTTC
TRBV5-4,TRBD1,-,TRBJ2-7,CASSRPTGGTYEQYF,TGTGCCAGCAGCAGACCGACAGGGGGAACCTACGAGCAGTACTTC
TRBV3-1/TRBV3-2,-,-,TRBJ2-1,CASSQTGWEQFF,TGTGCCAGCAGCCAAACAGGGTGGGAGCAGTTCTTC
TRBV19,TRBD1,-,TRBJ1-4,CASTMGAGTGLVKLFF,TGTGCCAGTACCATGGGGGCAGGGACAGGGCTGGTAAAACTGTTTTTT
TRBV6-2/TRBV6-3,TRBD2,-,TRBJ2-3,CASSLTSGTSTDTQYF,TGTGCCAGCAGTTTAACGAGCGGGACTAGCACAGATACGCAGTATTTT
TRBV6-6,-,-,TRBJ2-7,CASSYSQGSYEQYF,TGTGCCAGCAGTTACTCGCAGGGCTCCTACGAGCAGTACTTC
TRBV6-5,TRBD1,-,TRBJ1-2,CASSYSAGGGRGYTF,TGTGCCAGCAGTTACTCGGCAGGGGGCGGTCGTGGCTACACCTTC
TRBV21-1,-,-,TRBJ2-2,CASSKEGPVVGELFF,TGTGCCAGCAGCAAAGAGGGGCCAGTGGTCGGGGAGCTGTTTTTT
TRBV6-1,-,-,TRBJ2-7,CASSEGGRSYEQYF,TGTGCCAGCAGTGAAGGTGGCAGATCCTACGAGCAGTACTTC
TRBV29-1,-,once,TRBJ1-1,CSATPRGSDTEAFF,TGCAGCGCCACGCCGCGGGGGTCGGACACTGAAGCTTTCTTT
TRBV5-1,TRBD2,once,TRBJ2-1,CASSSDGTSGNEQFF,TGCGCCAGCAGCTCCGACGGGACTAGCGGCAATGAGCAGTTCTTC
TRBV19,-,-,TRBJ1-2,CASKGVSMGVNYGYTF,TGTGCCAGTAAGGGGGTTTCTATGGGAGTTAACTATGGCTACACCTTC
TRBV3-1/TRBV3-2,TRBD2,-,TRBJ2-1,CASSQDRGLGSGGYNEQFF,TGTGCCAGCAGCCAAGATCGGGGGTTGGGTAGCGGGGGCTACAATGAGCAGTTCTTC
TRBV28,TRBD1,-,TRBJ1-5,CASSLSDRANQPQHF,TGTGCCAGCAGTTTATCAGACAGGGCCAATCAGCCCCAGCATTTT
TRBV28,-,-,TRBJ1-3,CASSFQGGRNTIYF,TGTGCCAGCAGTTTCCAGGGAGGGCGAAACACCATATATTTT
TRBV18,TRBD2,-,TRBJ2-1,CASSQGATSGNEQFF,TGTGCCAGCTCTCAAGGGGCGACTAGCGGGAATGAGCAGTTCTTC